The present T cell receptor (beta chain) was sequenced within a study of T cells in Graves' hyperthyroidism and ophthalmopathy. This clonotype showed up many times. The antigen remains undetermined. Overall study findings and caveats: Researchers report that a 13 V-J model separated ophthalmopathy from stable hyperthyroidism.

What was amplified from RNA transcripts were TCR beta CDR3 regions. HTBI primers were the set used in a first-round RT-PCR of the TCR CDR3. TCRdb itself ran the multiplex PCR reads through MiXCR, one entry per CDR3 protein. The profile shows a few hundred thousand distinct CDR3 sequences, about a sixth of them singletons. V gave up 6 bases and J gave up 7 bases; unmatched junction bases: 17. The CDR3 runs 17 residues. Germline V gene sequence: CDR1 MDHEN, CDR2 SYDVKM. Material: blood. This clonotype originated in a woman between 50 and 59 years old with Graves' hyperthyroidism. The V gene is TRBV28, the J gene TRBJ2-3, with TRBD2 matching 9 bases. The chain's CDR3 is CASRLRSSGRLIHTQYF. DNA for the CDR3: TGTGCCAGCAGACTACGCTCAAGCGGGAGGTTGATTCATACGCAGTATTTT.